This T cell receptor beta chain was captured in a study of shared clonotypes between healthy human individuals. At the level of the study: Three men and a couple of women, aged 18 to 49, were donors.

Using immunoSEQ multiplex PCR, the repertoire was profiled, and TCRdb retains in-frame clones only, with some absent. The sample consists of roughly 2.5 million clones, roughly 92% of them appearing once. This CDR3 contains 15 residues. Per germline, CDR1 MGHRA and CDR2 YSYEKL. The V segment lost 2 bases and the J segment 14 bases; nucleotides outside the gene matches: 7. This clone was counted a few times. Its antigen is unknown. Study results and caveats: The small donor group covered limited genetic and exposure diversity. Non-shared clonotypes had lower generation probabilities than those shared by all four donors. Among four donors, approximately 5.4% of naive CD4 clonotypes were found in common.

This TCR was sampled from a young man in good health. The sequencing input was naive CD4+ T cells sorted from blood. Subset indicated: CD45RA+ positively selected. The gene calls are TRBV4-1 and TRBJ1-6, with TRBD1 matching over 12 bases. CDR3 residues: CASSQQGTGGDTLHF. Here the CDR3 DNA reads TGCGCCAGCAGCCAACAAGGGACAGGGGGCGACACCCTCCACTTT.